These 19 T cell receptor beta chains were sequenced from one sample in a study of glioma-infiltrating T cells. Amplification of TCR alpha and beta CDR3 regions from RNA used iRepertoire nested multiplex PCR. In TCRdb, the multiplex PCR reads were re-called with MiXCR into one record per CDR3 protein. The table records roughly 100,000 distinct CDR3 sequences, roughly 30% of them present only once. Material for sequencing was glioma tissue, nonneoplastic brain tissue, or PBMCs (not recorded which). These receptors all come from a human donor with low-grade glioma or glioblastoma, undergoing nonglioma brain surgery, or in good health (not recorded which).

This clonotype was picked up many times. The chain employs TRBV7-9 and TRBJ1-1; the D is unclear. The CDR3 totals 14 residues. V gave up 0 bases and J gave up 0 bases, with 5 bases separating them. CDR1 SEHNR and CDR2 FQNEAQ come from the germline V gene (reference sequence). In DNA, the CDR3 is TGTGCCAGCAGCTTAGCAAGTCTGAACACTGAAGCTTTCTTT. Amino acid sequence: CASSLASLNTEAFF.

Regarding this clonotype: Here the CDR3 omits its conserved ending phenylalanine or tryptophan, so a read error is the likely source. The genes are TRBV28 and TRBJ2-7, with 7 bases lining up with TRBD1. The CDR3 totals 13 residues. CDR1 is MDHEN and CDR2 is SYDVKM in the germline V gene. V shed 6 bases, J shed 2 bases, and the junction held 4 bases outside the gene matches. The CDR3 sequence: CASSSGQTYEQYL. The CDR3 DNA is TGTGCCAGCAGCTCGGGACAGACCTACGAGCAGTACCTC.

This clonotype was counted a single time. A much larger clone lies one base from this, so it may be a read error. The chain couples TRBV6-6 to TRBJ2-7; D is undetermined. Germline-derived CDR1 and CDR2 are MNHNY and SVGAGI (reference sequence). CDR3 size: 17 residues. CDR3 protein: CASSYAGYRPHSYEKYF. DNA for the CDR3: TGTGCCAGCAGTTACGCAGGATATCGACCGCATTCCTACGAGAAGTACTTC.

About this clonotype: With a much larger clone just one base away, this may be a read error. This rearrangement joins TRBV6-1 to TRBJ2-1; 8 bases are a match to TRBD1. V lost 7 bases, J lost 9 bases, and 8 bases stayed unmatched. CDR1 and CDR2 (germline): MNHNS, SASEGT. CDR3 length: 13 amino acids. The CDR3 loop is CASMGQVVIEQFF. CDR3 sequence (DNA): TGTGCCAGCATGGGACAGGTAGTCATTGAGCAGTTCTTC.

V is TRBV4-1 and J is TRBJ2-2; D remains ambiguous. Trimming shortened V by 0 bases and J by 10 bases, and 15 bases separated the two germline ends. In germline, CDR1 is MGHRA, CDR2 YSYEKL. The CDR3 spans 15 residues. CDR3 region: CASSQDPTNPVELFF. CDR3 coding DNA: TGCGCCAGCAGCCAAGACCCGACAAATCCCGTGGAGCTGTTTTTT.

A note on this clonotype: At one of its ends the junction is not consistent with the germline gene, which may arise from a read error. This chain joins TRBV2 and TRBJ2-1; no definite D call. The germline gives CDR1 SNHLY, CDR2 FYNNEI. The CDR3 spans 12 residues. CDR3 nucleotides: TGTGCCAGCAGTGACGGAAACAATGAGCAGTCCTTC. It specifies CASSDGNNEQSF. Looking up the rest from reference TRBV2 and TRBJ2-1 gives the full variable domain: EPEVTQTPSHQVTQMGQEVILRCVPISNHLYFYWYRQILGQKVEFLVSFYNNEISEKSEIFDDQFSVERPDGSNFTLKIRSTKLEDSAMYFCASSDGNNEQSFGPGTRLTVL.

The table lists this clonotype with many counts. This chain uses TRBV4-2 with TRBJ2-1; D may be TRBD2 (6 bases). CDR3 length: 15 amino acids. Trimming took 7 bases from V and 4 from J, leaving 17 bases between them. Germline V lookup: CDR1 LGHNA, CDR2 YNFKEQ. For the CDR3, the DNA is TGTGCCAGCACCGAAGGGACTGCAATGTACAATGAGCAGTTCTTC. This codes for CASTEGTAMYNEQFF.

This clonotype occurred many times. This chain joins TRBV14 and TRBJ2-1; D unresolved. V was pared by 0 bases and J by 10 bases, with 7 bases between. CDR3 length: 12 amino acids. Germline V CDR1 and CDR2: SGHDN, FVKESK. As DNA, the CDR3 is TGTGCCAGCAGCCAAGATTTGACCGAGCAGTTCTTC. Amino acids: CASSQDLTEQFF.

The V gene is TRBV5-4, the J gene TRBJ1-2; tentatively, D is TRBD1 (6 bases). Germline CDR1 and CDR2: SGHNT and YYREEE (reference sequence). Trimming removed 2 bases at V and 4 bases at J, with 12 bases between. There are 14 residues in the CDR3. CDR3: CASSFTGTLYGYTF. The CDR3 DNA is TGTGCCAGCAGCTTCACCGGGACACTCTATGGCTACACCTTC.

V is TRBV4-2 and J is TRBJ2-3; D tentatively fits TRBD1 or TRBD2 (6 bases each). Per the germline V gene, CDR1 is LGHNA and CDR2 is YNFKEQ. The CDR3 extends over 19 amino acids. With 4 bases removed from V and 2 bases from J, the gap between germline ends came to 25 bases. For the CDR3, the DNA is TGTGCCAGCAGCCGAGATAATCGCCCGGGGGCCTCCCACACAGATACGCAGTATTTT. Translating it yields CASSRDNRPGASHTDTQYF.

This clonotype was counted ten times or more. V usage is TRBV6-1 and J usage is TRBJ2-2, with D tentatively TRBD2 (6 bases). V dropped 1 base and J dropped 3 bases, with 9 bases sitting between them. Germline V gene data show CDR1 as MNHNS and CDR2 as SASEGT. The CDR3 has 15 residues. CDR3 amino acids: CASSEGRGYTGELFF. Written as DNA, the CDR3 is TGTGCCAGCAGTGAAGGGAGGGGATACACCGGGGAGCTGTTTTTT.

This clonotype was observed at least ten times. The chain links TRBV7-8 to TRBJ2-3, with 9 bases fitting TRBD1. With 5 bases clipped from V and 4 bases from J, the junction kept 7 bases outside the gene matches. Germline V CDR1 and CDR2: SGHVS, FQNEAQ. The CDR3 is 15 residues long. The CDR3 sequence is CASSPGTGFADTQYF. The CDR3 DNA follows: TGTGCCAGCAGCCCCGGGACAGGGTTCGCAGATACGCAGTATTTT.

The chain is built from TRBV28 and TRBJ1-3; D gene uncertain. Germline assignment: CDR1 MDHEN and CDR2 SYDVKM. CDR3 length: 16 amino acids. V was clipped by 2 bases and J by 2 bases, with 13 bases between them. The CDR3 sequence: CASSLVQDFPGNTIYF. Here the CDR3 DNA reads TGTGCCAGCAGTTTAGTCCAGGACTTCCCTGGAAACACCATATATTTT.

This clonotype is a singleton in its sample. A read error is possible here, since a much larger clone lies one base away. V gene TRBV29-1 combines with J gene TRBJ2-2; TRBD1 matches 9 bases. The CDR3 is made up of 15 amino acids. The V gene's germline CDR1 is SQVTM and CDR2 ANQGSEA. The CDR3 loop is CRVQLDRGNTGELFF. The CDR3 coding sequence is TGCAGAGTCCAATTGGACAGGGGGAACACCGGGGAGCTGTTTTTT.

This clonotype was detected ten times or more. For the CDR3, the DNA is TGTGCCAGCAGCTTAGCGACAGGGAATCCTGAAGCTTTCTTT. It yields the protein CASSLATGNPEAFF. V and J are TRBV7-2 and TRBJ1-1; the match to TRBD1 covers 7 bases. Germline V gene lookup returns CDR1 SGHTA and CDR2 FQGNSA. The CDR3 runs to 14 residues. V was clipped by 0 bases and J by 6 bases; unmatched bases: 4.

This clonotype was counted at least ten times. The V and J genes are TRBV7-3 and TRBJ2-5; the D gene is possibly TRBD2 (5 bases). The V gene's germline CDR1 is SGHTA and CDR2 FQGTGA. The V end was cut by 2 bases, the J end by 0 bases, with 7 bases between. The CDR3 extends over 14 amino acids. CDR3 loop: CASSLSGNQETQYF. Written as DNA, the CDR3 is TGTGCCAGCAGCTTATCGGGGAACCAAGAGACCCAGTACTTC.

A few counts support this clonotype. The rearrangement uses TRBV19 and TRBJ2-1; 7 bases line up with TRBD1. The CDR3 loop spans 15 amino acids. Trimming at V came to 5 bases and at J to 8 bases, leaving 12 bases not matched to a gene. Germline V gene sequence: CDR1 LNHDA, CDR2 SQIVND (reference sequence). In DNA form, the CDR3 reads TGTGCCAGTAGTTACGCAGGGGGTATTGTTTATGAGCAGTTCTTC. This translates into CASSYAGGIVYEQFF.

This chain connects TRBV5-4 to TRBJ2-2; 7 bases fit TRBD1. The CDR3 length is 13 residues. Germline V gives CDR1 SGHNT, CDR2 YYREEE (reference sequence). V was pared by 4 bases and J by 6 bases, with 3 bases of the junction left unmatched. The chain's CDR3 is CASSTGQAGELFF. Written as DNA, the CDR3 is TGTGCCAGCAGCACAGGACAGGCCGGGGAGCTGTTTTTT.

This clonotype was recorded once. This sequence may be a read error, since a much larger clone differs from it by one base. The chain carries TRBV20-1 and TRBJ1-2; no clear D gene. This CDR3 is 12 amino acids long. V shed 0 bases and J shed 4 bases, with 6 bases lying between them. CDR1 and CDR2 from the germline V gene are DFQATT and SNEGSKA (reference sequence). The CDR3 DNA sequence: TGCAGTGCTAGAGATCGGAGCTATGGCTACACCTTC. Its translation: CSARDRSYGYTF.